This is a list of T cell receptor beta chains from one sample in a study of cytomegalovirus exposure and HLA in healthy donors. Produced via immunoSEQ multiplex PCR; TCRdb's table is partial and in-frame only. This table has fewer than 85,000 clones, 60% to 85% appearing once. The sequenced material came from PBMCs. These receptor sequences come from a male donor in good health and CMV-seropositive. CDR3s include the opening cysteine and the closing phenylalanine or tryptophan. The D gene is left open where the match is weak. Size is omitted from some rows. Given values are once, few, many or a class for expanded clones.

J,size,D,V,DNA,CDR3
TRBJ1-1,NA,TRBD1,TRBV10-2,TGCGCCACCCTGGACAGGAATGAGAGTGAAGCTTTCTTT,CATLDRNESEAFF
TRBJ1-3,few,TRBD1,TRBV10-3,TGTGCCATTACACTCGGGACAGACTCTGGAAACACCATATATTTT,CAITLGTDSGNTIYF
TRBJ2-1,NA,TRBD2,TRBV19,TGTGCCAGTAGAGACCGACTAGCGGGAGGGTCGGGCTACAATGAGCAGTTCTTC,CASRDRLAGGSGYNEQFF
TRBJ1-1,NA,NA,TRBV5-1,TGCGCCAGCAGCTTGTCTCCCCCGAACACTGAAGCTTTCTTT,CASSLSPPNTEAFF
TRBJ2-7,NA,NA,TRBV5-1,TGCGCCAGCAGCTTGTCCAGGGTTGTGTACGAGCAGTACTTC,CASSLSRVVYEQYF
TRBJ2-5,NA,NA,TRBV13,TGTGCCAGCAGCCCGCCGCCCGGGAGCGGATCAGGCCAAGAGACCCAGTACTTC,CASSPPPGSGSGQETQYF
TRBJ1-4,NA,NA,TRBV6-6,TGTGCCAGCAGACTGGACCGGCGGGGTGAAAAACTGTTTTTT,CASRLDRRGEKLFF
TRBJ1-5,NA,NA,TRBV6-1,TGTGCCAGCAGTGAATTTGGGGGCGAGGGCAATCAGCCCCAGCATTTT,CASSEFGGEGNQPQHF
TRBJ2-6,NA,NA,TRBV18,TGTGCCAGCTCGGGAGGCATACCAAGCTCTGGGGCCAACGTCCTGACTTTC,CASSGGIPSSGANVLTF
TRBJ2-5,NA,TRBD2,TRBV5-4,TGTGCCAGCAGGCCCCTAGCGGGGCAAGAGACCCAGTACTTC,CASRPLAGQETQYF
TRBJ2-5,NA,NA,TRBV29-1,TGCAGCGTTGGCAGGCCCGAAGAGACCCAGTACTTC,CSVGRPEETQYF
TRBJ2-1,NA,TRBD2,TRBV4-3,TGCGCCAGCAGCCAACCAGGACTAGCGGGGGCGCAGCGATTCTTC,CASSQPGLAGAQRFF
TRBJ1-1,NA,TRBD1,TRBV28,TGTGCCAGCAGAGGGCAGGGGGCAAGGACTGAAGCTTTCTTT,CASRGQGARTEAFF
TRBJ2-1,NA,NA,TRBV30,TGTGCCTGGACCTTAGGGGGTGATGAGCAGTTCTTC,CAWTLGGDEQFF
TRBJ1-2,NA,TRBD1,TRBV29-1,TGCAGCGTCGACCCACCTCCTGACAGGGGAGGATATGGCTACACCTTC,CSVDPPPDRGGYGYTF
TRBJ2-7,NA,TRBD1,TRBV9,TGTGCCAGCAGCACAACCGCCCCCGGGACAGGGGGCCACGAGCAGTACTTC,CASSTTAPGTGGHEQYF
TRBJ2-3,few,TRBD2,TRBV5-4,TGTGCCAGCAGCTTGAGGGCTAGCGGGGGGGCGGATACGCAGTATTTT,CASSLRASGGADTQYF
TRBJ2-7,few,TRBD1,TRBV6-1,TGTGCCAGCAGTGAAGCGGACAGGTCCTACGAGCAGTACTTC,CASSEADRSYEQYF
TRBJ2-1,NA,NA,TRBV6-1,TGTGCCAGCAGTGCCATCAATGAGCAGTTCTTC,CASSAINEQFF
TRBJ2-7,NA,NA,TRBV7-9,TGTGCCAGCAGTTTCCCGCAGGGACTCTCCTACGAGCAGTACTTC,CASSFPQGLSYEQYF
TRBJ2-1,NA,TRBD2,TRBV12-5,TGTGCTAGTGGTCCGCCCGGGGGGGGGCCAAATGAGCAGTTCTTC,CASGPPGGGPNEQFF
TRBJ1-2,NA,NA,TRBV2,TGTGCCAGCAGACCCGACACCCTTTATGGCTACACCTTC,CASRPDTLYGYTF
TRBJ2-5,once,TRBD2,TRBV9,TGTGCCAGCAGCGTAGGGACTAGCGGGGGGTCGTCATGGGAGACCCAGTACTTC,CASSVGTSGGSSWETQYF
TRBJ2-3,NA,TRBD2,TRBV10-2,TGCGCCAGCAGTGACCAGGGACTAGCATTCGATACGCAGTATTTT,CASSDQGLAFDTQYF
TRBJ1-2,once,NA,TRBV13,TGTGCCAGCAGCCCCTGGCGGGACGCGGCCACCTTC,CASSPWRDAATF
TRBJ1-6,NA,NA,TRBV4-3,TGCGCCAGCAGCCGGGGATACAGGGTCGATAATTCACCCCTCCACTTT,CASSRGYRVDNSPLHF
TRBJ2-5,once,TRBD1,TRBV29-1,TGCAGCGCGAGGGACAGGGGGTCGGGTGGGACCCAGTACTTC,CSARDRGSGGTQYF
TRBJ2-1,NA,NA,TRBV7-9,TGTGCCTTCGAGGCCATCTCCTACAATGAGCAGTTCTTC,CAFEAISYNEQFF
TRBJ2-7,NA,TRBD2,TRBV6-5,TGTGCCAGCAGTTACGCGGGGGGGGCCTTGGGGCAGTACTTC,CASSYAGGALGQYF
TRBJ1-2,few,TRBD1,TRBV23-1,TGCGCCAGCAGAGCCGGGACAGGGGTTCGATGTGACTATGGCTACACCTTC,CASRAGTGVRCDYGYTF
TRBJ1-6,NA,TRBD1,TRBV5-4,TGTGCCAGCAGCTCGCCCGGTACGTCACAGGGGGGATCACCCCTCCACTTT,CASSSPGTSQGGSPLHF
TRBJ1-6,NA,NA,TRBV5-6,TGTGCCAGCAGCTCCTACAGGGAATCACCCCTCCACTTT,CASSSYRESPLHF
TRBJ1-2,once,NA,TRBV19,TGTGCCAGTAGTATAGCTCCGGAGTCCCATAGTGGCTACACCTTC,CASSIAPESHSGYTF
TRBJ1-5,NA,NA,TRBV19,TGTGCCAGTAGTATATTTGGGGCAAGCAATCAGCCCCAGCATTTT,CASSIFGASNQPQHF
TRBJ1-1,once,TRBD1,TRBV6-4,TGTGCCAGCCAGGGACAGAAGAACACTGAAGCTTTCTTT,CASQGQKNTEAFF
TRBJ2-3,once,TRBD2,TRBV13,TGTGCCAGCAGCCCAAGAGCGGGACCGGGGGATACGCAGTATTTT,CASSPRAGPGDTQYF
TRBJ1-5,few,NA,TRBV18,TGTGCCAGCTCACCATCGGAGGAGAATAGCAATCAGCCCCAGCATTTT,CASSPSEENSNQPQHF
TRBJ1-5,NA,TRBD1,TRBV7-9,TGTGCCAGCAGCTTGGCCGACAGGGGCGGCCAGCCCCAGCATTTT,CASSLADRGGQPQHF
TRBJ1-2,NA,NA,TRBV5-8,TGTGCCAGCAGCTTGACAGGGAACTATGGCTACCCCTTC,CASSLTGNYGYPF
TRBJ2-1,NA,TRBD1,TRBV2,TGTGCCAGCAGGGAGACAGGGGGACTGGCGGTTGCTGATGAGCAGTTCTTC,CASRETGGLAVADEQFF
TRBJ1-5,NA,NA,TRBV21-1,TGTGCCAGCAGCAAAGCGCTTTTTGGGCAGCCTTCTAGCAATCAGCCCCAGCATTTT,CASSKALFGQPSSNQPQHF
TRBJ2-7,NA,NA,TRBV28,TGTGCCAGCAGTCCCGGGGGGCCTTACGAGCAGTACTTC,CASSPGGPYEQYF
TRBJ2-3,NA,NA,TRBV7-2,TGTGCCAGCAGCTTAGAAAGCCGCACAGATACGCAGTATTTT,CASSLESRTDTQYF
TRBJ2-7,NA,NA,TRBV5-6,TGTGCCAGCAGCTTGTTGGACGGGAACGAGCAGTACTTC,CASSLLDGNEQYF
TRBJ2-1,NA,TRBD2,TRBV15,TGTGCCACCTCTGCGGCTAGCGGGGTCAACAATGAGCAGTTCTTC,CATSAASGVNNEQFF
TRBJ2-7,few,TRBD1,TRBV27,TGTGCCAGCAGTTTTGTGTGGACAGGGGAAGACGAGCAGTACTTC,CASSFVWTGEDEQYF
TRBJ1-5,NA,TRBD1,TRBV19,TGTGCCAGTAATGACAGGGGGTCGGTTCAGCCCCAGCATTTT,CASNDRGSVQPQHF
TRBJ2-7,NA,NA,TRBV27,TGTGCCAGCAGTTACGGCAGGGGTACGTACGAGCAGTACTTC,CASSYGRGTYEQYF
TRBJ2-7,NA,TRBD2,TRBV11-2,TGTGCCAGCAGCTTTGACAGCGGGAACTCCTACGAGCAGTACTTC,CASSFDSGNSYEQYF
TRBJ2-7,NA,TRBD2,TRBV5-4,TGTGCCAGCAGCAGCGGACTAGCGGACCCCTACGAGCAGTACTTC,CASSSGLADPYEQYF
TRBJ2-7,few,TRBD2,TRBV5-3,TGTGCCAGAAGCTCGACTAGCGCGACCGGCCATCCCTCCTACGAGCAGTACTTC,CARSSTSATGHPSYEQYF
TRBJ1-1,NA,TRBD1,TRBV6-5,TGTGCCAGCAGTTTCGACAGGGCGGCGGACACTGAAGCTTTCTTT,CASSFDRAADTEAFF
TRBJ1-4,NA,TRBD1,TRBV7-9,TGTGCCAGCAGCCGGACAGGTGGCGGACGAGATGAAAAACTGTTTTTT,CASSRTGGGRDEKLFF
TRBJ2-7,once,TRBD1,TRBV5-6,TGTGCCAGCAGCACCAGGACAGGGGGCTTTTACGAGCAGTACTTC,CASSTRTGGFYEQYF